The clone carrying this T cell receptor (beta chain) has a count of ten or more. CDR1 and CDR2 (germline): MNHEY, SVGEGT. V was cut by 2 bases and J by 0 bases, with 11 bases left in between. This CDR3 region has 17 residues. The sample is drawn from a study of Graves' ophthalmopathy and Graves' hyperthyroidism. RNA transcripts provided the template for amplifying TCR beta CDR3 regions. HTBI primers primed a first-round RT-PCR, and a second-round multiplex PCR followed. TCRdb re-derived calls from the multiplex PCR reads in MiXCR, one entry per CDR3 protein. The data show a few hundred thousand distinct CDR3 sequences, about a sixth seen once. Clinical symptoms, serum thyroxine, TRAb, thyroid ultrasound and orbital computed tomography were relied on for diagnosis.

This TCR came from an adult man with Graves' ophthalmopathy. Sequences were obtained from peripheral blood. The V gene is TRBV6-2 or TRBV6-3, the J gene TRBJ2-6, with D perhaps assigned TRBD1 or TRBD2 (5 bases each). The CDR3 loop is CASSYRGAPSGANVLTF. The DNA of the CDR3 is TGTGCCAGCAGTTACCGAGGGGCCCCCTCTGGGGCCAACGTCCTGACTTTC.